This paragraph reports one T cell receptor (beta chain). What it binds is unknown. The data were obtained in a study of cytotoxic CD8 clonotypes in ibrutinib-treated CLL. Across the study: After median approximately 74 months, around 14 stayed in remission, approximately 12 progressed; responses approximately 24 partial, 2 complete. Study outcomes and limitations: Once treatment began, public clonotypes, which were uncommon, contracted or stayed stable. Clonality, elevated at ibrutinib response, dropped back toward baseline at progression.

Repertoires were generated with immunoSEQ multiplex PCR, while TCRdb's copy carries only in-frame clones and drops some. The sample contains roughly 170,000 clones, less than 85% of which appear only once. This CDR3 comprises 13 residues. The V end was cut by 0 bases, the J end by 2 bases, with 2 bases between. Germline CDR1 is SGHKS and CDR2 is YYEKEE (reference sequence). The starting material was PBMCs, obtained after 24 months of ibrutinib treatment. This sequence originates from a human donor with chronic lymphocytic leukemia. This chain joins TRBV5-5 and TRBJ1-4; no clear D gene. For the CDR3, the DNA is TGTGCCAGCAGCTTGGCCACTAATGAAAAACTGTTTTTT. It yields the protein CASSLATNEKLFF.